This T cell receptor beta chain was found in a study of post-analysis software for immune sequencing data. Presence of unique molecular identifiers characterized the TCR beta cDNA libraries. Approximately 500,000 cDNA molecules were obtained from 1 to 10 million T cells. TCRdb recomputed calls from the PCR reads with MiXCR, one row per CDR3 protein. The table shows 400,000 to 500,000 distinct CDR3 sequences, with about 40% occurring only once. This clonotype was seen a few times. The antigen is unknown. General study findings and limits: Strong co-clustering by F measure linked samples that shared a preparation batch. With TRBV5-6, TRBV5-1 and TRBV20-1 included, a handful of TRBV segments were more frequent in patients than in controls.

The CDR3 spans 15 residues. In germline, CDR1 is SGHRS, CDR2 YFSETQ. V gave up 5 bases and J gave up 10 bases, with 19 bases separating them. The sequenced sample was blood. The V call is TRBV5-1, the J call TRBJ1-6; maybe TRBD1 (6 bases). The receptor's source is a girl aged 2 to 9 with multiple sclerosis. CDR3 in amino acids: CASSGLSGGNSPLHF. CDR3 in DNA: TGCGCCAGCAGTGGACTGAGCGGGGGCAACTCACCCCTCCACTTT.